These T cell receptor beta chains were read from a single sample in a study of T cells in tumors after PD-1 blockade. The repertoire was sequenced with immunoSEQ multiplex PCR; TCRdb's copy has only in-frame clones and lacks some. The sample records about 59,000 clones, around four fifths being singletons. Source: PBMCs, taken before anti-PD-1 treatment. The receptors were sampled from a human donor with basal cell carcinoma. Both conserved end residues are part of each CDR3. The D gene is left open where the match is weak. A clone size is listed for some rows: how often the clone was seen (once, few, many), or a class if it is expanded.

V gene: TRBV6-2/TRBV6-3; clone size: NA; J gene: TRBJ2-7; CDR3 length: 12; D gene: NA; CDR3 protein: CASSRANYEQYF; CDR3 DNA: TGTGCCAGCAGCCGGGCTAACTACGAGCAGTACTTC
V gene: TRBV5-1; clone size: NA; J gene: TRBJ2-1; CDR3 length: 14; D gene: NA; CDR3 protein: CASSSRPGYNEQFF; CDR3 DNA: TGCGCCAGCAGCTCACGTCCGGGATACAATGAGCAGTTCTTC
V gene: TRBV29-1; clone size: NA; J gene: TRBJ1-2; CDR3 length: 13; D gene: NA; CDR3 protein: CSVEDLPGDGYTF; CDR3 DNA: TGCAGCGTTGAAGATCTTCCGGGGGATGGCTACACCTTC
V gene: TRBV7-8; clone size: NA; J gene: TRBJ1-2; CDR3 length: 18; D gene: TRBD1; CDR3 protein: CASSLAPSGQGRNYGYTF; CDR3 DNA: TGTGCCAGCAGCTTAGCGCCGTCGGGACAGGGCCGGAACTATGGCTACACCTTC
V gene: TRBV9; clone size: few; J gene: TRBJ2-7; CDR3 length: 15; D gene: TRBD1; CDR3 protein: CASSEGTGRSYEQYF; CDR3 DNA: TGTGCCAGCAGCGAGGGGACAGGGCGGTCCTACGAGCAGTACTTC
V gene: TRBV6-1; clone size: NA; J gene: TRBJ2-2; CDR3 length: 17; D gene: TRBD1; CDR3 protein: CASSEFGTGGNTGELFF; CDR3 DNA: TGTGCCAGCAGTGAATTCGGGACAGGGGGCAACACCGGGGAGCTGTTTTTT
V gene: TRBV5-1; clone size: NA; J gene: TRBJ2-2; CDR3 length: 15; D gene: NA; CDR3 protein: CASSQTASNTGELFF; CDR3 DNA: TGCGCCAGCAGCCAGACAGCGTCGAACACCGGGGAGCTGTTTTTT
V gene: TRBV29-1; clone size: NA; J gene: TRBJ2-5; CDR3 length: 13; D gene: TRBD2; CDR3 protein: CSAQGGGYETQYF; CDR3 DNA: TGCAGCGCCCAGGGCGGGGGTTATGAGACCCAGTACTTC
V gene: TRBV18; clone size: NA; J gene: TRBJ2-5; CDR3 length: 15; D gene: NA; CDR3 protein: CASSLTGAASETQYF; CDR3 DNA: TGTGCCAGCTCACTAACTGGGGCAGCGTCGGAGACCCAGTACTTC
V gene: TRBV5-1; clone size: NA; J gene: TRBJ2-1; CDR3 length: 12; D gene: NA; CDR3 protein: CASSVTNSEQFF; CDR3 DNA: TGCGCCAGCAGCGTGACCAATTCTGAGCAGTTCTTC
V gene: TRBV29-1; clone size: NA; J gene: TRBJ2-7; CDR3 length: 13; D gene: NA; CDR3 protein: CSERDTFCREQYF; CDR3 DNA: TGCAGCGAGCGGGACACCTTTTGTCGGGAGCAGTACTTC
V gene: TRBV10-1; clone size: NA; J gene: TRBJ2-5; CDR3 length: 14; D gene: TRBD1; CDR3 protein: CASSESGGRKTQYF; CDR3 DNA: TGCGCCAGCAGTGAGTCAGGGGGCCGAAAGACCCAGTACTTC
V gene: TRBV14; clone size: NA; J gene: TRBJ2-4; CDR3 length: 15; D gene: TRBD1; CDR3 protein: CASSQQGVAKNIQYF; CDR3 DNA: TGTGCCAGCAGCCAACAGGGGGTTGCCAAAAACATTCAGTACTTC
V gene: TRBV7-9; clone size: NA; J gene: TRBJ2-7; CDR3 length: 14; D gene: TRBD1; CDR3 protein: CASSLGQGLGEQYF; CDR3 DNA: TGTGCCAGCAGCTTAGGACAGGGTCTTGGGGAGCAGTACTTC
V gene: TRBV19; clone size: NA; J gene: TRBJ1-5; CDR3 length: 16; D gene: NA; CDR3 protein: CASSNAPRGSNQPQHF; CDR3 DNA: TGTGCCAGTAGTAATGCCCCCAGGGGTAGCAATCAGCCCCAGCATTTT
V gene: TRBV5-6; clone size: NA; J gene: TRBJ2-7; CDR3 length: 16; D gene: TRBD2; CDR3 protein: CASSPRVIGGIYEQYF; CDR3 DNA: TGTGCCAGCAGCCCTCGTGTAATCGGGGGGATATACGAGCAGTACTTC
V gene: TRBV29-1; clone size: NA; J gene: TRBJ1-4; CDR3 length: 11; D gene: TRBD1; CDR3 protein: CSVPQGANLFF; CDR3 DNA: TGCAGCGTTCCACAGGGGGCAAATCTGTTTTTT
V gene: TRBV6-5; clone size: NA; J gene: TRBJ1-6; CDR3 length: 14; D gene: NA; CDR3 protein: CASSYRGMSSPLHF; CDR3 DNA: TGTGCCAGCAGTTACCGGGGGATGTCTTCACCCCTCCACTTT
V gene: TRBV9; clone size: NA; J gene: TRBJ1-1; CDR3 length: 15; D gene: TRBD1; CDR3 protein: CASRSGTGLNTEAFF; CDR3 DNA: TGTGCCAGCAGGTCCGGGACAGGGTTAAACACTGAAGCTTTCTTT
V gene: TRBV6-5; clone size: NA; J gene: TRBJ1-5; CDR3 length: 15; D gene: NA; CDR3 protein: CASSKGQLNNQPQHF; CDR3 DNA: TGTGCCAGCAGTAAGGGGCAGTTAAACAATCAGCCCCAGCATTTT
V gene: TRBV21-1; clone size: NA; J gene: TRBJ1-6; CDR3 length: 15; D gene: NA; CDR3 protein: CASSKDPRGNSPLHF; CDR3 DNA: TGTGCCAGCAGCAAAGACCCCAGGGGTAATTCACCCCTCCACTTT
V gene: TRBV5-6; clone size: NA; J gene: TRBJ1-1; CDR3 length: 14; D gene: NA; CDR3 protein: CASSLYNVGTEAFF; CDR3 DNA: TGTGCCAGCAGCTTGTACAATGTCGGCACTGAAGCTTTCTTT
V gene: TRBV25-1; clone size: NA; J gene: TRBJ1-1; CDR3 length: 14; D gene: NA; CDR3 protein: CASSEYGGNTEAFF; CDR3 DNA: TGTGCCAGCAGTGAATATGGGGGTAACACTGAAGCTTTCTTT
V gene: TRBV2; clone size: NA; J gene: TRBJ2-2; CDR3 length: 14; D gene: NA; CDR3 protein: CASSEFGDSGELFF; CDR3 DNA: TGTGCCAGCAGTGAGTTTGGGGATTCCGGGGAGCTGTTTTTT
V gene: TRBV13; clone size: NA; J gene: TRBJ2-3; CDR3 length: 15; D gene: TRBD2; CDR3 protein: CASSFGRGGTDTQYF; CDR3 DNA: TGTGCCAGCAGCTTTGGGCGGGGGGGGACAGATACGCAGTATTTT
V gene: TRBV5-1; clone size: NA; J gene: TRBJ2-2; CDR3 length: 15; D gene: TRBD1; CDR3 protein: CASSLGGQYTGELFF; CDR3 DNA: TGCGCCAGCAGCTTGGGGGGACAGTACACCGGGGAGCTGTTTTTT
V gene: TRBV5-1; clone size: once; J gene: TRBJ2-3; CDR3 length: 15; D gene: TRBD1; CDR3 protein: CASSLVGQATDTQYF; CDR3 DNA: TGCGCCAGCAGCTTGGTGGGACAGGCCACAGATACGCAGTATTTT
V gene: TRBV5-4; clone size: NA; J gene: TRBJ1-2; CDR3 length: 13; D gene: NA; CDR3 protein: CASSRAQGYGYTF; CDR3 DNA: TGTGCCAGCAGCCGGGCGCAGGGCTATGGCTACACCTTC
V gene: TRBV2; clone size: NA; J gene: TRBJ2-1; CDR3 length: 12; D gene: NA; CDR3 protein: CASRADSNEQFF; CDR3 DNA: TGTGCCAGCAGGGCTGATAGCAATGAGCAGTTCTTC
V gene: TRBV6-6; clone size: NA; J gene: TRBJ2-7; CDR3 length: 11; D gene: NA; CDR3 protein: CASSFSYEQYF; CDR3 DNA: TGTGCCAGCAGCTTCTCCTACGAGCAGTACTTC
V gene: TRBV6-2/TRBV6-3; clone size: NA; J gene: TRBJ1-5; CDR3 length: 14; D gene: NA; CDR3 protein: CASSYAGGRQPQHF; CDR3 DNA: TGTGCCAGCAGTTACGCGGGGGGACGTCAGCCCCAGCATTTT
V gene: TRBV25-1; clone size: NA; J gene: TRBJ2-1; CDR3 length: 15; D gene: TRBD2; CDR3 protein: CASSESSGGPHEQFF; CDR3 DNA: TGTGCCAGCAGTGAATCTAGCGGGGGGCCCCATGAGCAGTTCTTC
V gene: TRBV10-1; clone size: NA; J gene: TRBJ2-7; CDR3 length: 16; D gene: NA; CDR3 protein: CASSEYGTLNSYEQYF; CDR3 DNA: TGCGCCAGCAGTGAGTACGGGACACTTAATTCCTACGAGCAGTACTTC
V gene: TRBV5-4; clone size: NA; J gene: TRBJ1-6; CDR3 length: 15; D gene: NA; CDR3 protein: CASSLEGVGNSPLHF; CDR3 DNA: TGTGCCAGCAGCTTGGAAGGGGTGGGAAATTCACCCCTCCACTTT
V gene: TRBV2; clone size: few; J gene: TRBJ1-3; CDR3 length: 14; D gene: NA; CDR3 protein: CASSDSLTGNTIYF; CDR3 DNA: TGTGCCAGCAGTGATTCTCTTACGGGAAACACCATATATTTT
V gene: TRBV6-6; clone size: NA; J gene: TRBJ2-7; CDR3 length: 14; D gene: TRBD1; CDR3 protein: CASSPDRGAYEQYF; CDR3 DNA: TGTGCCAGCAGCCCCGACAGGGGAGCCTACGAGCAGTACTTC
V gene: TRBV6-5; clone size: NA; J gene: TRBJ1-4; CDR3 length: 15; D gene: TRBD1; CDR3 protein: CASSSPGQGNEKLFF; CDR3 DNA: TGTGCCAGCAGTTCCCCGGGACAGGGGAATGAAAAACTGTTTTTT
V gene: TRBV6-5; clone size: NA; J gene: TRBJ2-7; CDR3 length: 11; D gene: NA; CDR3 protein: CASNTGYEQYF; CDR3 DNA: TGTGCCAGCAACACAGGCTACGAGCAGTACTTC
V gene: TRBV7-6; clone size: NA; J gene: TRBJ1-1; CDR3 length: 14; D gene: NA; CDR3 protein: CASSLATGATEAFF; CDR3 DNA: TGTGCCAGCAGCTTAGCGACGGGGGCGACTGAAGCTTTCTTT
V gene: TRBV5-5; clone size: NA; J gene: TRBJ1-2; CDR3 length: 13; D gene: NA; CDR3 protein: CASSFNGRGGYTF; CDR3 DNA: TGTGCCAGCAGCTTTAACGGGAGGGGCGGCTACACCTTC
V gene: TRBV5-1; clone size: NA; J gene: TRBJ2-1; CDR3 length: 15; D gene: TRBD1; CDR3 protein: CASSLFLQGQVEQFF; CDR3 DNA: TGCGCCAGCAGCTTGTTTTTACAGGGGCAGGTTGAGCAGTTCTTC
V gene: TRBV3-1/TRBV3-2; clone size: NA; J gene: TRBJ2-5; CDR3 length: 14; D gene: TRBD2; CDR3 protein: CASSQDERGATQYF; CDR3 DNA: TGTGCCAGCAGCCAAGACGAGCGGGGGGCGACCCAGTACTTC
V gene: TRBV2; clone size: NA; J gene: TRBJ1-5; CDR3 length: 14; D gene: NA; CDR3 protein: CASTGLLSNQPQHF; CDR3 DNA: TGTGCCAGCACCGGGTTACTTAGCAATCAGCCCCAGCATTTT
V gene: TRBV5-3; clone size: NA; J gene: TRBJ2-1; CDR3 length: 18; D gene: TRBD2; CDR3 protein: CARSLSAGGPIQDNEQFF; CDR3 DNA: TGTGCCAGAAGCTTGTCAGCGGGGGGCCCAATACAAGACAATGAGCAGTTCTTC
V gene: TRBV27; clone size: NA; J gene: TRBJ1-1; CDR3 length: 13; D gene: NA; CDR3 protein: CASSFLRNTEAFF; CDR3 DNA: TGTGCCAGCAGTTTCTTACGAAACACTGAAGCTTTCTTT
V gene: TRBV7-8; clone size: NA; J gene: TRBJ2-3; CDR3 length: 19; D gene: TRBD2; CDR3 protein: CASSLVLAGSLTSPDTQYF; CDR3 DNA: TGTGCCAGCAGCTTAGTCCTAGCGGGGAGCTTAACTTCTCCAGATACGCAGTATTTT
V gene: TRBV30; clone size: NA; J gene: TRBJ1-2; CDR3 length: 16; D gene: TRBD1; CDR3 protein: CAWSVRQGAREYGYTF; CDR3 DNA: TGTGCCTGGAGTGTACGTCAGGGGGCGAGAGAATATGGCTACACCTTC
V gene: TRBV15; clone size: NA; J gene: TRBJ1-2; CDR3 length: 16; D gene: TRBD1; CDR3 protein: CATSRAPGQGSYGYTF; CDR3 DNA: TGTGCCACCAGCAGAGCACCGGGACAGGGTTCCTATGGCTACACCTTC
V gene: TRBV6-5; clone size: NA; J gene: TRBJ2-7; CDR3 length: 12; D gene: TRBD1; CDR3 protein: CASRQGQNEQYF; CDR3 DNA: TGTGCCAGCAGACAGGGGCAAAACGAGCAGTACTTC
V gene: TRBV18; clone size: few; J gene: TRBJ1-1; CDR3 length: 13; D gene: NA; CDR3 protein: CASGGVSGTEAFF; CDR3 DNA: TGTGCCAGCGGCGGGGTATCGGGCACTGAAGCTTTCTTT
V gene: TRBV3-1/TRBV3-2; clone size: NA; J gene: TRBJ2-3; CDR3 length: 14; D gene: TRBD2; CDR3 protein: CASSLSGGPDTQYF; CDR3 DNA: TGTGCCAGCAGCCTTAGCGGGGGGCCAGATACGCAGTATTTT
V gene: TRBV10-3; clone size: NA; J gene: TRBJ2-7; CDR3 length: 13; D gene: NA; CDR3 protein: CAISESVQYEQYF; CDR3 DNA: TGTGCCATCAGTGAGTCAGTTCAGTACGAGCAGTACTTC